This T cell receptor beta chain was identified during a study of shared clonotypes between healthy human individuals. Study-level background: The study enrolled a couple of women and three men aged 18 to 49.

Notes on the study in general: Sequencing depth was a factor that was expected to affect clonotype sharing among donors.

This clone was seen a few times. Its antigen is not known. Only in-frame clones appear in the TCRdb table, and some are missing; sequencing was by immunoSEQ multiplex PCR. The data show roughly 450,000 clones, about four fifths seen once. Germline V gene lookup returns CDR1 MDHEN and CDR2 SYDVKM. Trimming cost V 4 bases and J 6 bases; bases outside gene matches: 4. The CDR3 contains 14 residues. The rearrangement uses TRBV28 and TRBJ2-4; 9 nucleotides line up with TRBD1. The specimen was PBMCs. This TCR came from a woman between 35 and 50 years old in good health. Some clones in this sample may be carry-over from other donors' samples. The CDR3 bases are TGTGCCAGCAGTTCACAGGGGGCGCTAAACATTCAGTACTTC. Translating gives CASSSQGALNIQYF. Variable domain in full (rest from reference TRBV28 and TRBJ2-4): DVKVTQSSRYLVKRTGEKVFLECVQDMDHENMFWYRQDPGLGLRLIYFSYDVKMKEKGDIPEGYSVSREKKERFSLILESASTNQTSMYLCASSSQGALNIQYFGAGTRLSVL.